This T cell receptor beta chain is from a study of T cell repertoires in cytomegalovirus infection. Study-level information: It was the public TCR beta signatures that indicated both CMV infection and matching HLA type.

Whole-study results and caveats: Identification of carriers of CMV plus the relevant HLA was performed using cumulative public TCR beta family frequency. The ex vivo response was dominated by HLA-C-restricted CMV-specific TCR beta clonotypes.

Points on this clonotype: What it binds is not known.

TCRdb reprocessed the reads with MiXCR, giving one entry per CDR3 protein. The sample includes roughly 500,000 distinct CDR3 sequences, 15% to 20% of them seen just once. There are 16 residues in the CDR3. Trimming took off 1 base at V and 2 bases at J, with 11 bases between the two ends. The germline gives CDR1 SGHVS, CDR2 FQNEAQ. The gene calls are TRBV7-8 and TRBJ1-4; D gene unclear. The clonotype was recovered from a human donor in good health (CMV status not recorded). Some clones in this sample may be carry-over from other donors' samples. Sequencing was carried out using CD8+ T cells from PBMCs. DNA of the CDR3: TGTGCCAGCAGCTTAGGGACCGCACGCACTAATGAAAAACTGTTTTTT. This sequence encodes CASSLGTARTNEKLFF.